This T cell receptor beta chain was sequenced for a study of blood T cell repertoires in COVID-19. The CDR3 totals 15 residues. J gave up 4 bases and V 5 bases, and 10 bases lay outside the gene matches. CDR1 and CDR2 from the germline V gene are ENHRY and SYGVKD. Sequenced by immunoSEQ multiplex PCR; TCRdb stores in-frame clones only, minus some. The repertoire holds hundreds of thousands of clones, with more than 80% as singletons. Study members were between about 18 and 89 years old and lived in 25 or so US regions. Input material: PBMCs or T cells enriched from blood (not recorded which). This sequence was found in a man younger than 45 who had recovered from COVID-19. The chain employs TRBV10-3 and TRBJ2-7; TRBD2 matches at 8 bases. The CDR3 loop is CAISFAGGSGYEQYF. CDR3 bases: TGTGCCATCAGTTTTGCGGGAGGTAGCGGGTACGAGCAGTACTTC.